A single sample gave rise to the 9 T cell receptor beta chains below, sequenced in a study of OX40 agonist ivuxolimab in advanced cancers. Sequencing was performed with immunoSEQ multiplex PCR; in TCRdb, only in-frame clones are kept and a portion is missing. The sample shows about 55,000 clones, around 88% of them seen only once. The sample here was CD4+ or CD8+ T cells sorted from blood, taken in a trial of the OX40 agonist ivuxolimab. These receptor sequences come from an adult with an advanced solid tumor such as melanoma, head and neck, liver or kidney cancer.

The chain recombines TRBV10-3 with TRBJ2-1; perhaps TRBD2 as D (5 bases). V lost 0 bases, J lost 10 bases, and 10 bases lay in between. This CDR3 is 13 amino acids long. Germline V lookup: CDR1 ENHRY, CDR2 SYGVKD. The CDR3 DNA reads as TGTGCCATCAGTGAGTCGGGGAGATGGGAGCAGTTCTTC. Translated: CAISESGRWEQFF.

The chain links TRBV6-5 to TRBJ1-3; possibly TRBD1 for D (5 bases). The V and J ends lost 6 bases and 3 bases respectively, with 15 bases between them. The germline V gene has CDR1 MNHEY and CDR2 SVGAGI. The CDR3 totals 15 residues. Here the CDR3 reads CASSRGQGNGNTIYF. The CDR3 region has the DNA TGTGCCAGCAGCCGCGGCCAGGGTAATGGAAACACCATATATTTT.

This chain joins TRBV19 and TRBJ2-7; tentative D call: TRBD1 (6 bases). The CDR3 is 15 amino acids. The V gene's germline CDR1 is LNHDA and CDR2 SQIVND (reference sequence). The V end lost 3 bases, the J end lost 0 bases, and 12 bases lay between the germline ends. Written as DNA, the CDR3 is TGTGCCAGTAGTATTCTAAGGGGGAACTCCTACGAGCAGTACTTC. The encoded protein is CASSILRGNSYEQYF.

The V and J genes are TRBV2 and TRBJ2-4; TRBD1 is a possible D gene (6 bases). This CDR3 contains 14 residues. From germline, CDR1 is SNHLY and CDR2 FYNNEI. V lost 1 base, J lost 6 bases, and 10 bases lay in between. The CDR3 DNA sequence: TGTGCCAGCAGTGAAGTGGGGGCGGGAAACATTCAGTACTTC. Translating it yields CASSEVGAGNIQYF. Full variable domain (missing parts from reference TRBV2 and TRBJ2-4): EPEVTQTPSHQVTQMGQEVILRCVPISNHLYFYWYRQILGQKVEFLVSFYNNEISEKSEIFDDQFSVERPDGSNFTLKIRSTKLEDSAMYFCASSEVGAGNIQYFGAGTRLSVL.

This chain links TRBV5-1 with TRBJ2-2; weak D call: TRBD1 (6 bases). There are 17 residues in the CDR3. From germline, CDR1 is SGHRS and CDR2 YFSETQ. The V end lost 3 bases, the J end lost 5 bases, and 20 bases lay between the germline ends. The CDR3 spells CASSSKTRTVQTGELFF. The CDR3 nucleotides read TGCGCCAGCAGCTCCAAAACGAGGACAGTTCAAACCGGGGAGCTGTTTTTT.

DNA for the CDR3: TGTGCCAGCAGTGAGTGGACAGGTCTTACCTACGAGCAGTACTTC. This sequence encodes CASSEWTGLTYEQYF. The gene calls are TRBV6-1 and TRBJ2-7, with 7 bases matching TRBD1. This CDR3 spans 15 amino acids. The trim removed 3 bases at V and 2 bases at J, leaving 7 bases unmatched. Germline lookup yields CDR1 MNHNS and CDR2 SASEGT.

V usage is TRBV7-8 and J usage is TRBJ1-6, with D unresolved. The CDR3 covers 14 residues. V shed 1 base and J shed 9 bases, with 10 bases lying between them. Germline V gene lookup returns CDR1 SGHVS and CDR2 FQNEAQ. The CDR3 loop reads CASSLVGLASPLHF. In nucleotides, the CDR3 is TGTGCCAGCAGCTTAGTGGGTTTGGCTTCACCCCTCCACTTT.

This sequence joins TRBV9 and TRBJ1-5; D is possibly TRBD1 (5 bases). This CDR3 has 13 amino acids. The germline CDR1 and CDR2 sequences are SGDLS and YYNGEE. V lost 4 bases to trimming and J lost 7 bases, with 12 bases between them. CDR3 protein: CASSPDSAQPQHF. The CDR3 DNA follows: TGTGCCAGCAGCCCCGACAGCGCCCAGCCCCAGCATTTT.

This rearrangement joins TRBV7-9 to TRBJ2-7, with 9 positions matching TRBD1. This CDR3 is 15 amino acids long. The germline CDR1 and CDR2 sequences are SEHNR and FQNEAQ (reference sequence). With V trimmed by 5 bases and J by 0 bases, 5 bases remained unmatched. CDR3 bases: TGTGCCAGCAGCAAAGGGACAGGGAGCTCCTACGAGCAGTACTTC. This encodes CASSKGTGSSYEQYF.